The 17 T cell receptor beta chains in this list originate from one sample, sequenced in a study of blood T cell repertoires in COVID-19. Method: immunoSEQ multiplex PCR; TCRdb's copy keeps in-frame clones and lacks some. Of 80,000 to 90,000 clones in the sample, around 85% are singletons; the top ten hold around 2.9%. The sample comprised peripheral blood. The receptors come from a woman aged 80 or over with COVID-19, enrolled during active disease.

V is TRBV10-3 and J is TRBJ1-1; D is uncertain. CDR3 length: 14 amino acids. Trimming took off 3 bases at V and 4 bases at J, with 12 bases between the two ends. Germline V gene lookup returns CDR1 ENHRY and CDR2 SYGVKD. As DNA, the CDR3 is TGTGCCATCAGTGATGAGGAGGGTAGCACTGAAGCTTTCTTT. It specifies CAISDEEGSTEAFF.

The J gene is TRBJ2-7, the V gene TRBV4-1; 9 nucleotides agree with TRBD1. Germline values: CDR1 MGHRA, CDR2 YSYEKL. J was trimmed by 0 bases and V by 1 base; bases with no gene match: 16. This CDR3 spans 20 amino acids. CDR3 loop: CASSQVPGQGRKPFSYEQYF. As DNA, the CDR3 is TGCGCCAGCAGCCAAGTTCCGGGACAGGGACGTAAACCTTTCTCCTACGAGCAGTACTTC.

This clone has more than one count but fewer than ten. The CDR3 here is CASSVAQGGEQYF. CDR3 sequence (DNA): TGTGCCAGCAGCGTAGCTCAAGGGGGTGAGCAGTACTTC. This chain joins TRBV9 and TRBJ2-7; D may be TRBD1 (6 bases). With 0 bases removed from V and 7 bases from J, the gap between germline ends came to 11 bases. The germline gives CDR1 SGDLS, CDR2 YYNGEE. The CDR3 extends over 13 amino acids.

The chain has TRBV15 and TRBJ1-6; no reliable D call. Germline V gene sequence: CDR1 LNHNV, CDR2 YYDKDF (reference sequence). The ends were cut back, 4 bases at V and 5 bases at J, with 15 bases in the middle. The CDR3 spans 16 residues. The CDR3: CATSKLTVFDNSPLHF. The CDR3 DNA sequence: TGTGCCACCAGCAAATTAACGGTCTTTGATAATTCACCCCTCCACTTT.

On this clone itself: A junction boundary mismatches the germline segment, possibly from a read error. This chain connects TRBV7-7 to TRBJ2-1; a weak D match, TRBD2 (7 bases). Germline V gives CDR1 SSHAT, CDR2 FNYEAQ (reference sequence). This CDR3 comprises 15 residues. The CDR3 is CASSPPGGSWNEQFF. The CDR3 DNA follows: TGTGCTAGCAGCCCCCCGGGGGGCAGTTGGAATGAGCAGTTCTTC.

This clone was seen more than once but under ten times. At one end, the junction sequence differs from germline, possibly due to a read error. The rearrangement links TRBV5-4 to TRBJ2-7; 8 bases line up with TRBD1. Per the germline V gene, CDR1 is SGHNT and CDR2 is YYREEE (reference sequence). CDR3 size: 13 residues. CDR3 amino acids: CASSLDGGQGPLF. The DNA for the CDR3 is TGTGCCAGCAGCTTGGATGGAGGACAGGGTCCCCTCTTC.

The rearrangement uses TRBV19 and TRBJ1-5; D remains ambiguous. V lost 4 bases, J lost 1 base, and 14 bases lay in between. CDR1 is LNHDA and CDR2 is SQIVND in the germline V gene (reference sequence). The CDR3 consists of 16 residues. This CDR3 is CASSNVRMVSNQPQHF. The CDR3 DNA follows: TGTGCCAGTAGTAACGTCAGGATGGTAAGCAATCAGCCCCAGCATTTT.

The chain is built from TRBV3-1 (or the pseudogene TRBV3-2) and TRBJ1-3; TRBD1 aligns across 9 bases. Germline CDR1 LGHDT, CDR2 YNNKEL (reference sequence). CDR3 length: 17 amino acids. The ends lost 5 bases at V and 2 bases at J; junction bases unmatched: 10. In DNA, the CDR3 is TGTGCCAGCAGCTTCCCCAACAGGGGGCCCACTGGAAACACCATATATTTT. Translation gives CASSFPNRGPTGNTIYF.

The chain couples TRBV5-1 to TRBJ2-1, with 12 bases lining up with TRBD2. The CDR3 has 18 residues. Unmatched junction bases numbered 6, after V lost 2 bases and J lost 0 bases. Germline lookup yields CDR1 SGHRS and CDR2 YFSETQ. This CDR3 is CASSFELAGGLSYNEQFF. For the CDR3, the DNA is TGCGCCAGCAGCTTTGAACTAGCGGGAGGCCTCTCCTACAATGAGCAGTTCTTC.

The chain combines TRBV18 with TRBJ2-7, with 9 bases lining up with TRBD2. The V segment lost 3 bases and the J segment 0 bases; nucleotides outside the gene matches: 6. Germline V gene sequence: CDR1 KGHSH, CDR2 LQKENI. The CDR3 length is 16 residues. The CDR3 here is CASSPIAGDLSYEQYF. The CDR3 DNA sequence: TGTGCCAGCTCACCCATAGCGGGGGACCTCTCCTACGAGCAGTACTTC.

This clone was counted a single time. CDR3 residues: CASSLDLGRSGNTIYF. The DNA of the CDR3 is TGCGCCAGCAGCTTGGATCTGGGGCGCTCTGGAAACACCATATATTTT. The chain combines TRBV5-1 with TRBJ1-3; D is perhaps TRBD1 (5 bases). CDR1 is SGHRS, CDR2 YFSETQ, per germline. The CDR3 length is 16 residues. V dropped 0 bases and J dropped 0 bases, with 10 bases sitting between them.

The rearrangement uses TRBV28 and TRBJ2-7; 8 nucleotides match TRBD2. V lost 6 bases, J lost 6 bases, and 4 bases stayed unmatched. In germline, CDR1 is MDHEN, CDR2 SYDVKM. The CDR3 runs 12 residues. CDR3 sequence reads: CASRGLVGEQYF. CDR3 nucleotide sequence: TGTGCCAGCAGGGGACTAGTTGGCGAGCAGTACTTC.

This clone was observed a few times. The gene calls are TRBV4-1 and TRBJ2-7; tentatively, D is TRBD1 (5 bases). Germline CDR1 reads MGHRA; CDR2 reads YSYEKL. CDR3 length: 14 amino acids. V was clipped by 4 bases and J by 5 bases, with 15 bases between them. The CDR3 protein is CASSRPQATHEQYF. CDR3 sequence (DNA): TGCGCCAGCAGCCGACCACAGGCGACGCACGAGCAGTACTTC.

V gene TRBV28 combines with J gene TRBJ2-6, with 11 bases that match TRBD1. V lost 6 bases, J lost 1 base, and 8 bases stayed unmatched. CDR3 length: 18 amino acids. CDR1 and CDR2 from the germline V gene are MDHEN and SYDVKM. The CDR3, as DNA: TGTGCCAGCAGAGCCTTCGGACAGGGGGCTTCTGGGGCCAACGTCCTGACTTTC. As protein: CASRAFGQGASGANVLTF.

V usage is TRBV18 and J usage is TRBJ2-7; D uncertain. The CDR3 totals 15 residues. Germline-derived CDR1 and CDR2 are KGHSH and LQKENI. V lost 7 bases and J lost 4, with 20 bases in between. CDR3 residues: CASYPTVPRVYEQYF. The CDR3 bases are TGTGCCAGCTACCCAACGGTACCCCGTGTATACGAGCAGTACTTC.

The V and J genes are TRBV14 and TRBJ2-1; the D gene is possibly TRBD2 (6 bases). CDR1 is SGHDN and CDR2 is FVKESK in the germline V gene. This CDR3 is 16 amino acids long. V was clipped by 2 bases and J by 7 bases, with 18 bases between them. DNA of the CDR3: TGTGCCAGCAGCCAACTCCTCGACTGGCGGGGAAATGAGCAGTTCTTC. Translated, it gives CASSQLLDWRGNEQFF.

The chain recombines TRBV5-8 with TRBJ2-1; TRBD2 agrees at 14 bases. Germline V gives CDR1 SGHTS, CDR2 YDEGEE. V dropped 1 base and J dropped 7; count of bases not matched to a gene: 13. The CDR3 loop spans 19 amino acids. CDR3 sequence: CASSLIRTSGRWGANEQFF. The CDR3 DNA reads as TGTGCCAGCAGCTTGATTCGGACTAGCGGGAGGTGGGGCGCGAATGAGCAGTTCTTC. Full variable domain (rest looked up from reference TRBV5-8 and TRBJ2-1): EAGVTQSPTHLIKTRGQQATLRCSPISGHTSVYWYQQALGLGLQFLLWYDEGEERNRGNFPPRFSGRQFPNYSSELNVNALELEDSALYLCASSLIRTSGRWGANEQFFGPGTRLTVL.